This entry lists 7 T cell receptor beta chains sequenced from one sample in a study of vaccination and CD4 T cells after COVID-19. Regarding treatment: roughly 10-day PBMC culture with coronavirus spike peptide pools or control peptides (ViraFEST assay). These receptors' antigens are unknown. CD4+ T cells that had been cultured provided DNA sequenced with the Oncomine TCR Beta short-read assay. A single record per CDR3 protein comes from TCRdb applying MiXCR to the PCR reads. The sample carries around 26,000 distinct CDR3 sequences, less than 60% recorded once. The starting material was CD4+ T cells from blood, cultured in vitro, obtained before SARS-CoV-2 vaccination. These receptors were obtained from a human donor who received a COVID-19 vaccine.

A few counts support this clonotype. This chain links TRBV20-1 with TRBJ2-3; no clear D. The CDR3 loop spans 13 amino acids. Germline CDR1 and CDR2: DFQATT and SNEGSKA (reference sequence). The V end was cut by 1 base, the J end by 6 bases, with 11 bases between. The CDR3 nucleotides are TGCAGTGCTAGAGGTTCGGGCCGCGATACGCAGTATTTT. It is translated as CSARGSGRDTQYF.

The sample holds a few counts of this clonotype. The chain recombines TRBV11-3 with TRBJ2-3, with 10 bases identical to TRBD1. This CDR3 has 15 residues. With V trimmed by 5 bases and J by 3 bases, 5 bases remained unmatched. Germline CDR1 SGHNT, CDR2 YENEEA. The DNA for the CDR3 is TGTGCCAGCAGCCCTCGACAGGGGGCAACAGATACGCAGTATTTT. Amino acids: CASSPRQGATDTQYF.

The rearrangement joins TRBV7-2 to TRBJ1-3, with D perhaps TRBD1 (6 bases). The CDR3 is 15 residues long. V lost 2 bases and J 4 bases, leaving 12 bases between the germline ends. Germline CDR1 and CDR2: SGHTA and FQGNSA. CDR3 protein: CASSLHPGAGNTIYF. The CDR3 bases are TGTGCCAGCAGCTTACATCCGGGGGCGGGAAACACCATATATTTT.

The chain recombines TRBV7-6 with TRBJ2-7; D possibly matches TRBD1 or TRBD2 (5 bases each). CDR3 length equals 15 residues. V was shortened by 1 base and J by 4 bases, with 14 bases between the two germline ends. From germline, CDR1 is SGHVS and CDR2 FNYEAQ. As DNA, the CDR3 is TGTGCCAGCAGCTTAGACGGGGCCGGAACTTACGAGCAGTACTTC. This sequence encodes CASSLDGAGTYEQYF.

This clonotype showed up just a few times. The chain links TRBV11-2 to TRBJ1-2; possible D gene TRBD1, 5 bases. Trimming removed 0 bases from V and 2 bases from J, with 13 bases in between. CDR1 and CDR2 (germline): SGHAT, FQNNGV. The CDR3 runs to 16 residues. The CDR3 sequence is CASSLDPQGGNYGYTF. In DNA, the CDR3 is TGTGCCAGCAGCTTAGACCCCCAGGGTGGAAACTATGGCTACACCTTC.

The chain links TRBV20-1 to TRBJ1-2, with D unclear. From germline, CDR1 is DFQATT and CDR2 SNEGSKA (reference sequence). The CDR3 is 11 amino acids. V was trimmed by 4 bases and J by 3 bases, leaving 6 bases between them. In DNA, the CDR3 is TGCAGTGCTAATCTCCACTATGGCTACACCTTC. Residues: CSANLHYGYTF.

This clonotype was counted between two and nine times. This sequence joins TRBV30 and TRBJ1-2; D perhaps matches TRBD1 (5 bases). Trimming pared 5 bases from V and 1 base from J, leaving 11 bases between. The CDR3 length is 13 residues. The germline V gene has CDR1 GTSNPN and CDR2 SVGIG (reference sequence). CDR3 amino acids: CAWLRDSNYGYTF. The CDR3 DNA is TGTGCCTGGTTACGCGACAGTAACTATGGCTACACCTTC.